This is a list of T cell receptor beta chains from one sample in a study of blood T cell repertoires in COVID-19. The data were produced by immunoSEQ multiplex PCR, yet TCRdb's version contains in-frame clones alone and is incomplete. The repertoire has 200,000 to 250,000 clones, almost 90% of them found once; the top ten carry more than 1.4%. The sample taken for sequencing was peripheral blood. The receptors originated from a man younger than 35 with active or convalescent COVID-19. The CDR3 runs from the conserved cysteine through the conserved F or W. Each record gives: clone size, CDR3 length, D gene, V gene, J gene, CDR3 protein, CDR3 DNA. D genes are given only for firm matches. Clone size, where shown, is once, few, many, or a class for clones that have expanded.

clone_size: once; cdr3_length: 16; d_call: TRBD2; v_call: TRBV6-1; j_call: TRBJ2-3; cdr3_aa: CASSARLAGGPDTQYF; cdr3_nt: TGTGCCAGCAGTGCCCGACTAGCGGGAGGGCCGGATACGCAGTATTTT
clone_size: -; cdr3_length: 14; d_call: -; v_call: TRBV9; j_call: TRBJ2-3; cdr3_aa: CASSVLSSTDTQYF; cdr3_nt: TGTGCCAGCAGCGTCCTCTCTAGCACAGATACGCAGTATTTT
clone_size: -; cdr3_length: 14; d_call: -; v_call: TRBV14; j_call: TRBJ1-4; cdr3_aa: CASGRYGETEKLFF; cdr3_nt: TGTGCCAGCGGTCGTTATGGGGAGACTGAAAAACTGTTTTTT
clone_size: -; cdr3_length: 16; d_call: TRBD2; v_call: TRBV10-1; j_call: TRBJ2-7; cdr3_aa: CASSGIRGLDSYEQYF; cdr3_nt: TGCGCCAGCAGTGGGATAAGGGGACTAGACTCCTACGAGCAGTACTTC
clone_size: -; cdr3_length: 15; d_call: -; v_call: TRBV28; j_call: TRBJ1-1; cdr3_aa: CASTSGGPKNTEAFF; cdr3_nt: TGTGCCAGCACCTCCGGGGGACCTAAGAACACTGAAGCTTTCTTT
clone_size: -; cdr3_length: 12; d_call: -; v_call: TRBV30; j_call: TRBJ2-3; cdr3_aa: CALCPGTDTQYF; cdr3_nt: TGTGCCCTTTGCCCGGGCACAGATACGCAGTATTTT
clone_size: -; cdr3_length: 13; d_call: TRBD1; v_call: TRBV7-9; j_call: TRBJ1-2; cdr3_aa: CASSTTGGDGYTF; cdr3_nt: TGTGCCAGCAGCACGACAGGGGGGGATGGCTACACCTTC
clone_size: -; cdr3_length: 15; d_call: -; v_call: TRBV10-3; j_call: TRBJ2-1; cdr3_aa: CAIRGPRDKPHEQFF; cdr3_nt: TGTGCCATCAGGGGGCCCCGGGACAAGCCTCATGAGCAGTTCTTC
clone_size: -; cdr3_length: 15; d_call: TRBD1; v_call: TRBV28; j_call: TRBJ1-4; cdr3_aa: CASSFLGQGGEKLFF; cdr3_nt: TGTGCCAGCAGTTTCCTGGGACAGGGTGGCGAAAAACTGTTTTTT
clone_size: -; cdr3_length: 15; d_call: TRBD1; v_call: TRBV15; j_call: TRBJ1-2; cdr3_aa: CATSRDGTGDYGYTF; cdr3_nt: TGTGCCACCAGCAGAGATGGGACAGGGGACTATGGCTACACCTTC
clone_size: once; cdr3_length: 16; d_call: TRBD2; v_call: TRBV4-2; j_call: TRBJ2-7; cdr3_aa: CASSQDAAGSTYEQYF; cdr3_nt: TGTGCCAGCAGCCAAGACGCAGCGGGAAGCACCTACGAGCAGTACTTC
clone_size: once; cdr3_length: 13; d_call: -; v_call: TRBV3-1/TRBV3-2; j_call: TRBJ2-7; cdr3_aa: CASSQVVSYEQYF; cdr3_nt: TGTGCCAGCAGCCAAGTCGTGTCCTACGAGCAGTACTTC
clone_size: -; cdr3_length: 18; d_call: TRBD2; v_call: TRBV5-1; j_call: TRBJ2-7; cdr3_aa: CASKAPGTSGSDSYEQYF; cdr3_nt: TGCGCCAGCAAGGCCCCCGGGACTAGCGGGTCGGATTCCTACGAGCAGTACTTC
clone_size: -; cdr3_length: 17; d_call: -; v_call: TRBV27; j_call: TRBJ1-1; cdr3_aa: CASSLLGPRRLNTEAFF; cdr3_nt: TGTGCCAGCAGTTTACTGGGGCCCCGACGTCTGAACACTGAAGCTTTCTTT
clone_size: many; cdr3_length: 16; d_call: -; v_call: TRBV7-8; j_call: TRBJ1-6; cdr3_aa: CASSLTSSGGNSPLHF; cdr3_nt: TGTGCCAGCAGCCTTACCTCCTCGGGGGGTAATTCACCCCTCCACTTT
clone_size: once; cdr3_length: 13; d_call: -; v_call: TRBV30; j_call: TRBJ1-5; cdr3_aa: CAWTGQLNQPQHF; cdr3_nt: TGTGCCTGGACCGGACAGCTCAATCAGCCCCAGCATTTT
clone_size: -; cdr3_length: 15; d_call: -; v_call: TRBV7-9; j_call: TRBJ2-7; cdr3_aa: CASSFSIGGDYEQYF; cdr3_nt: TGTGCCAGCAGCTTTTCGATAGGGGGGGACTACGAGCAGTACTTC